The following is a T cell receptor beta chain sequence with its context. Its specificity is not known. The data stem from a study of identical twins. Study results and limitations: Out-of-frame alpha sequences that twins shared showed excess low generation probability.

TCRdb used MiXCR to reprocess the 5' RACE reads, holding one entry per CDR3 protein. The sample lists about 660,000 distinct CDR3 sequences; around 8.6% were seen once. With no exceptions, donors were healthy Caucasians. Germline V gene data show CDR1 as MNHEY and CDR2 as SVGAGI. CDR3 size: 12 residues. V was pared by 7 bases and J by 7 bases, with 14 bases between. This sample also belongs to another study, concerning yellow fever vaccine responses in identical twins.

This TCR was sampled from a woman aged 18 to 35 in good health. The sequencing input was PBMCs. This chain uses TRBV6-5 with TRBJ2-7; TRBD2 might be the D (5 bases). The CDR3 here is CASINGPGEQYF. CDR3 nucleotides: TGTGCCAGCATAAACGGGCCGGGGGAGCAGTACTTC.